The 15 T cell receptor beta chains given below trace back to one sample, sequenced in a study of vaccination effects on CD4 cells after COVID-19. The assay was immunoSEQ multiplex PCR, and TCRdb's table has in-frame clones only and misses some. Altogether about 47,000 clones are present, around 70% being singletons, with the ten largest covering around 7%. CD4+ T cell isolation took place after nine to eleven days of culture. The participants, recipients of two vaccine doses, got either BNT162b2 or mRNA-1273. These TCRs are of unknown antigen specificity. The sample in question was CD4+ T cells from PBMCs cultured without peptide, obtained after COVID-19 vaccination. The source is a human donor who received a COVID-19 vaccine.

This chain joins TRBV7-8 and TRBJ1-2, with unresolved D. This CDR3 has 16 residues. V was shortened by 5 bases and J by 8 bases, with 24 bases between the two germline ends. In germline, CDR1 is SGHVS, CDR2 FQNEAQ. The CDR3 region has the DNA TGTGCCAGCAGCCTAGACGTCACTGTAAGGTCGGGCGGCTACACCTTC. It codes for CASSLDVTVRSGGYTF.

The J gene is TRBJ2-1, the V gene TRBV19; 14 positions agree with TRBD2. V dropped 4 bases and J dropped 15; count of bases not matched to a gene: 20. This CDR3 has 18 amino acids. Looked up from germline, CDR1 is LNHDA and CDR2 is SQIVND (reference sequence). CDR3 region: CASSTGLAGGGLHGSLFF. CDR3 sequence (DNA): TGTGCCAGTAGTACAGGACTAGCGGGGGGAGGGTTGCACGGTAGTCTGTTCTTC. The variable domain in full, completed from reference TRBV19 and TRBJ2-1, reads DGGITQSPKYLFRKEGQNVTLSCEQNLNHDAMYWYRQDPGQGLRLIYYSQIVNDFQKGDIAEGYSVSREKKESFPLTVTSAQKNPTAFYLCASSTGLAGGGLHGSLFFGPGTRLTVL.

The gene calls are TRBV6-1 and TRBJ2-7; TRBD2 might be the D (6 bases). CDR1 and CDR2 from the germline V gene are MNHNS and SASEGT. The V end was cut by 4 bases, the J end by 6 bases, with 22 bases between. This CDR3 is 16 amino acids long. The CDR3 sequence is CASSGSFGSHPREQYF. The DNA of the CDR3 is TGTGCCAGCAGTGGGAGCTTCGGGAGCCACCCGCGCGAGCAGTACTTC.

The rearrangement links TRBV12-3 or TRBV12-4 to TRBJ2-5; tentatively, D is TRBD2 (6 bases). This CDR3 spans 11 amino acids. Trimming removed 5 bases from V and 7 bases from J, with 8 bases in between. This CDR3 reads CASSAGGTQYF. As DNA, the CDR3 is TGTGCCAGCAGTGCCGGGGGGACCCAGTACTTC.

This chain joins TRBV6-5 and TRBJ1-1; D perhaps matches TRBD1 (5 bases). V was trimmed by 8 bases and J by 8 bases, leaving 18 bases between them. The germline V gene encodes CDR1 MNHEY and CDR2 SVGAGI. The CDR3 contains 13 residues. CDR3 bases: TGTGCCAGCCACGCCGTAGGGGCCCGGGAAGCTTTCTTT. It translates to CASHAVGAREAFF.

This clone was counted once. This chain uses TRBV18 with TRBJ2-3, with D hard to call. The CDR3 sequence is 15 residues long. V was clipped by 2 bases and J by 6 bases, with 15 bases between them. Germline V lookup: CDR1 KGHSH, CDR2 LQKENI. CDR3 bases: TGTGCCAGCTCACCAATGGCAGGTAGGGCCGATACGCAGTATTTT. Translation: CASSPMAGRADTQYF. The whole variable domain, remainder taken from reference TRBV18 and TRBJ2-3, is NAGVMQNPRHLVRRRGQEARLRCSPMKGHSHVYWYRQLPEEGLKFMVYLQKENIIDESGMPKERFSAEFPKEGPSILRIQQVVRGDSAAYFCASSPMAGRADTQYFGPGTRLTVL.

V usage is TRBV5-1 and J usage is TRBJ2-7, with 9 bases fitting TRBD1. In germline, CDR1 is SGHRS, CDR2 YFSETQ. The J segment lost 4 bases and the V segment lost 4 bases, leaving 12 bases of the junction unmatched. The CDR3 runs to 16 residues. In nucleotides, the CDR3 is TGCGCCAGCAGCCCGGACCCCGGGACAGGGTCTTACGAGCAGTACTTC. Amino acid sequence: CASSPDPGTGSYEQYF.

V and J are TRBV5-6 and TRBJ1-2; D is unclear. This CDR3 is built from 16 residues. Trimming took 1 base from V and 4 from J, leaving 17 bases between them. From germline, CDR1 is SGHDT and CDR2 YYEEEE. The CDR3 DNA sequence: TGTGCCAGCAGCTTGTTTTCCCTTAAAAGGTTCTATGGCTACACCTTC. Its protein is CASSLFSLKRFYGYTF.

The chain uses TRBV6-5 and TRBJ1-1; TRBD1 matches at 8 bases. Trimming cost V 6 bases and J 6 bases; bases outside gene matches: 6. This CDR3 contains 13 residues. Germline CDR1 is MNHEY and CDR2 is SVGAGI. The CDR3 spells CASRQQGVSEAFF. In DNA, the CDR3 is TGTGCCAGCAGACAACAGGGGGTCTCTGAAGCTTTCTTT.

In its sample, this clone was seen a few times. The rearrangement joins TRBV5-1 to TRBJ2-1; 7 nucleotides align to TRBD1. CDR3 size: 13 residues. V shed 3 bases and J 5 bases; nucleotides not matched to a gene: 2. Germline loops: CDR1 SGHRS, CDR2 YFSETQ. CDR3 nucleotides: TGCGCCAGCAGCTCCGACAGGGACAATGAGCAGTTCTTC. Residues: CASSSDRDNEQFF.

Concerning this clone: This sample includes further DNA sequences coding for the same CDR3. V is TRBV7-9 and J is TRBJ1-1; the D is unclear. This CDR3 is 13 amino acids long. Germline CDR1 and CDR2: SEHNR and FQNEAQ (reference sequence). Between the trimmed V and J ends, which lost 6 bases and 2 bases, there was a span of 10 bases. The CDR3 bases are TGTGCCAGCAGTACAGACGGAAACACTGAAGCTTTCTTT. Residues: CASSTDGNTEAFF. Variable domain in full (rest from reference TRBV7-9 and TRBJ1-1): DTGVSQNPRHKITKRGQNVTFRCDPISEHNRLYWYRQTLGQGPEFLTYFQNEAQLEKSRLLSDRFSAERPKGSFSTLEIQRTEQGDSAMYLCASSTDGNTEAFFGQGTRLTVV.

In DNA form, the CDR3 reads TGTGCCAGCAGTTTAGACGGGAACACTGAAGCTTTCTTT. It encodes CASSLDGNTEAFF. This chain connects TRBV28 to TRBJ1-1; D uncertain. V shed 2 bases and J shed 1 base, with 5 bases lying between them. Germline assignment: CDR1 MDHEN and CDR2 SYDVKM. There are 13 residues in the CDR3.

J is TRBJ2-7 and V is TRBV12-5; 10 bases align to TRBD1. V trimming: 1 base; J trimming: 3 bases; junction bases outside the gene matches: 9. The CDR3 has 17 residues. CDR1 and CDR2 from the germline V gene are LGHNT and FRNRAP. CDR3 bases: TGTGCTAGTGGTTTGGCCGGGACAGGGGTAGTTTACTACGAGCAGTACTTC. It codes for CASGLAGTGVVYYEQYF.

CDR3 loop: CASSLGDSNEDQPQHF. CDR3 nucleotides: TGCGCCAGCAGCTTGGGGGACTCCAACGAGGATCAGCCCCAGCATTTT. The chain joins TRBV5-1 to TRBJ1-5; tentative D call: TRBD1 (5 bases). Trimming took off 0 bases at V and 5 bases at J, with 15 bases between the two ends. The CDR3 length is 16 residues. Germline lookup yields CDR1 SGHRS and CDR2 YFSETQ.

This clone is labeled as medium-sized (0.01 to 0.1%). This rearrangement joins TRBV15 to TRBJ2-7; D not certain. V lost 8 bases, J lost 1 base, and 9 bases lay in between. The CDR3 has 12 residues. Germline-derived CDR1 and CDR2 are LNHNV and YYDKDF (reference sequence). The CDR3 loop reads CATSKGSYEQYF. The CDR3 DNA sequence: TGTGCCACCTCGAAAGGGTCCTACGAGCAGTACTTC.